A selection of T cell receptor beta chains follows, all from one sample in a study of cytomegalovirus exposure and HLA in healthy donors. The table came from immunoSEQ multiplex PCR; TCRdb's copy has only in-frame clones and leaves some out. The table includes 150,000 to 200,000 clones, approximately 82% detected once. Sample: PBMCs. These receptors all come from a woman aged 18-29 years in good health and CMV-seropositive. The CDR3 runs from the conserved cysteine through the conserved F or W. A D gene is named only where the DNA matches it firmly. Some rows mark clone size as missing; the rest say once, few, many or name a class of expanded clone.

CDR3: CASSGTAQETQYF
DNA: TGTGCCAGTAGTGGGACAGCTCAAGAGACCCAGTACTTC
size: -
V: TRBV19
D: TRBD1
J: TRBJ2-5

CDR3: CASSVPGLGNEQFF
DNA: TGCGCCAGCAGCGTCCCAGGGTTGGGCAATGAGCAGTTCTTC
size: -
V: TRBV4-1
D: -
J: TRBJ2-1

CDR3: CASSYTEGGDGAFF
DNA: TGTGCCAGCAGTTACACCGAGGGGGGGGATGGAGCTTTCTTT
size: -
V: TRBV6-5
D: -
J: TRBJ1-1

CDR3: CASSSGTYNEQFF
DNA: TGTGCCAGTAGTTCCGGGACCTACAATGAGCAGTTCTTC
size: -
V: TRBV19
D: -
J: TRBJ2-1

CDR3: CASSQELLAGGSVSAGELFF
DNA: TGTGCCAGCAGCCAAGAGTTGCTAGCGGGGGGGTCGGTTTCCGCCGGGGAGCTGTTTTTT
size: -
V: TRBV4-2
D: TRBD2
J: TRBJ2-2

CDR3: CAISESLYYNEQFF
DNA: TGTGCCATCAGTGAAAGCCTGTATTACAATGAGCAGTTCTTC
size: -
V: TRBV10-3
D: -
J: TRBJ2-1

CDR3: CATSGTKYTGELFF
DNA: TGCGCCACCTCCGGGACTAAGTACACCGGGGAGCTGTTTTTT
size: -
V: TRBV15
D: TRBD2
J: TRBJ2-2

CDR3: CASSQDRASRRGGYTF
DNA: TGTGCCAGCAGCCAAGACAGGGCGTCCCGGAGGGGTGGCTACACCTTC
size: -
V: TRBV14
D: -
J: TRBJ1-2

CDR3: CASSLLAGVYNEQFF
DNA: TGTGCCAGCAGTTTACTAGCGGGGGTATACAATGAGCAGTTCTTC
size: -
V: TRBV6-4
D: TRBD2
J: TRBJ2-1

CDR3: CASSYSQGAGTEAFF
DNA: TGTGCCAGCAGTTACTCACAGGGGGCGGGGACTGAAGCTTTCTTT
size: -
V: TRBV6-5
D: TRBD1
J: TRBJ1-1

CDR3: CASSRQTSGETQYF
DNA: TGTGCCAGCAGCCGACAGACTAGCGGAGAGACCCAGTACTTC
size: -
V: TRBV7-8
D: TRBD2
J: TRBJ2-5

CDR3: CASSLGGGVEGTEAFF
DNA: TGTGCCAGCAGCCTCGGGGGGGGCGTGGAAGGCACTGAAGCTTTCTTT
size: -
V: TRBV9
D: -
J: TRBJ1-1

CDR3: CASGSGEGYGYTF
DNA: TGTGCCAGCGGCTCAGGGGAGGGCTATGGCTACACCTTC
size: -
V: TRBV21-1
D: -
J: TRBJ1-2

CDR3: CAWSAGQSNQPQHF
DNA: TGTGCCTGGAGTGCGGGACAGAGCAATCAGCCCCAGCATTTT
size: -
V: TRBV30
D: TRBD1
J: TRBJ1-5

CDR3: CASGGAGNEQFF
DNA: TGTGCCAGCGGGGGGGCCGGCAATGAGCAGTTCTTC
size: -
V: TRBV7-3
D: -
J: TRBJ2-1

CDR3: CASRQGSSPLHF
DNA: TGTGCCAGCAGACAGGGGAGTTCACCCCTCCACTTT
size: many
V: TRBV6-5
D: TRBD1
J: TRBJ1-6

CDR3: CASSWDTVRGELFF
DNA: TGTGCCAGCAGCTGGGACACTGTACGCGGGGAGCTGTTTTTT
size: -
V: TRBV13
D: -
J: TRBJ2-2

CDR3: CASSGTSGGATGELFF
DNA: TGTGCCAGCTCAGGGACTAGCGGGGGGGCCACCGGGGAGCTGTTTTTT
size: -
V: TRBV28
D: TRBD2
J: TRBJ2-2

CDR3: CASSQADSGANVLTF
DNA: TGTGCCAGCAGCCAAGCGGACTCTGGGGCCAACGTCCTGACTTTC
size: -
V: TRBV7-2
D: -
J: TRBJ2-6

CDR3: CASSYSRAVREKLFF
DNA: TGTGCCAGCAGTTACTCGAGGGCCGTTAGGGAAAAACTGTTTTTT
size: -
V: TRBV6-5
D: -
J: TRBJ1-4

CDR3: CASSPSTADTQYF
DNA: TGTGCCAGCAGCCCTTCTACCGCAGATACGCAGTATTTT
size: -
V: TRBV9
D: -
J: TRBJ2-3

CDR3: CASRVRGAGNYGYTF
DNA: TGTGCCAGCAGGGTCCGGGGAGCTGGGAACTATGGCTACACCTTC
size: -
V: TRBV28
D: -
J: TRBJ1-2

CDR3: CASSDTGGGSYNEQFF
DNA: TGTGCCAGCAGCGATACTGGCGGGGGATCCTACAATGAGCAGTTCTTC
size: -
V: TRBV7-9
D: TRBD2
J: TRBJ2-1

CDR3: CASSQFQETQYF
DNA: TGTGCCAGCAGTCAGTTCCAAGAGACCCAGTACTTC
size: -
V: TRBV6-1
D: -
J: TRBJ2-5

CDR3: CASSHLAGTGELFF
DNA: TGCGCCAGCAGCCACCTCGCAGGCACCGGGGAGCTGTTTTTT
size: -
V: TRBV4-1
D: -
J: TRBJ2-2

CDR3: CASSGSGSGGDEQFF
DNA: TGTGCCAGCAGTGGGTCTGGAAGCGGGGGTGATGAGCAGTTCTTC
size: -
V: TRBV6-4
D: TRBD2
J: TRBJ2-1

CDR3: CASSLPTGGNSPLHF
DNA: TGTGCCAGCAGCTTACCGACAGGGGGTAATTCACCCCTCCACTTT
size: -
V: TRBV5-4
D: TRBD1
J: TRBJ1-6

CDR3: CASSLVRDQEQYF
DNA: TGCGCCAGCAGCTTGGTCAGGGATCAGGAGCAGTACTTC
size: few
V: TRBV5-1
D: -
J: TRBJ2-7

CDR3: CASSFRSPGGQYF
DNA: TGTGCCAGCAGTTTCCGCTCACCTGGAGGGCAGTATTTT
size: -
V: TRBV28
D: -
J: TRBJ2-3

CDR3: CASSPGREGNSPLHF
DNA: TGTGCCAGCAGTCCCGGACGGGAAGGTAATTCACCCCTCCACTTT
size: -
V: TRBV6-5
D: -
J: TRBJ1-6

CDR3: CASSQDSGTGANVPTF
DNA: TGTGCCAGCAGCCAAGATTCCGGAACTGGGGCCAACGTCCCGACTTTC
size: once
V: TRBV4-2
D: -
J: TRBJ2-6